Each of the 15 T cell receptor beta chains below was sequenced from the same sample in a study of T cells in localized non-small cell lung cancer. TCRdb's copy holds only in-frame clones and misses some; the assay was immunoSEQ multiplex PCR. Of approximately 1,500 clones in the sample, 40% were seen once. This specimen was lung tumor tissue, taken before any cancer treatment. Every receptor here comes from a woman between 35 and 75 years old with stage II squamous cell lung carcinoma.

Only a few counts were recorded for this clone. The chain is built from TRBV6-7 and TRBJ1-5, with 10 bases lining up with TRBD1. TRBV6-7 is recorded as an ORF, its role being uncertain. Trimming at V came to 4 bases and at J to 4 bases, leaving 4 bases not matched to a gene. The CDR3 consists of 15 residues. This chain's CDR3 is CASSSWDRGNQPQHF. CDR3 in DNA: TGTGCCAGCAGTTCCTGGGACAGGGGAAATCAGCCCCAGCATTTT.

DNA for the CDR3: TGTGCCAGTAGTATCGACAGGTATAGCACAGATACGCAGTATTTT. It translates to CASSIDRYSTDTQYF. V usage is TRBV19 and J usage is TRBJ2-3, with D perhaps matching TRBD1 (6 bases). Germline-derived CDR1 and CDR2 are LNHDA and SQIVND (reference sequence). This CDR3 is built from 15 residues. Trimming shortened V by 3 bases and J by 0 bases, and 10 bases separated the two germline ends. Supplemented by reference TRBV19 and TRBJ2-3, the full variable domain reads DGGITQSPKYLFRKEGQNVTLSCEQNLNHDAMYWYRQDPGQGLRLIYYSQIVNDFQKGDIAEGYSVSREKKESFPLTVTSAQKNPTAFYLCASSIDRYSTDTQYFGPGTRLTVL.

This clone appeared a few times. At one boundary the junction diverges from the germline segment, which might be a read error. The chain uses TRBV6-8 and TRBJ1-2; 9 bases fit TRBD1. Germline CDR1 is MNHGY and CDR2 is SAAAGT. There are 16 residues in the CDR3. This chain's CDR3 is CASSDSVGQGPYGYTF. CDR3 DNA sequence: TGTGCCAGCAGTGACTCGGTGGGACAGGGCCCCTATGGCTACACCTTC.

V usage is TRBV12-5 and J usage is TRBJ1-5; D unresolved. The CDR3 contains 13 residues. Germline lookup yields CDR1 LGHNT and CDR2 FRNRAP. CDR3 in amino acids: CASTLGSNQPQHF. DNA for the CDR3: TGTGCCAGCACCTTGGGAAGCAATCAGCCCCAGCATTTT.

The sample holds a few counts of this clone. The V gene is TRBV6-8, the J gene TRBJ2-7; TRBD1 agrees at 9 bases. Germline CDR1 reads MNHGY; CDR2 reads SAAAGT. J was trimmed by 7 bases and V by 0 bases; bases with no gene match: 10. This CDR3 comprises 16 residues. CDR3 sequence reads: CASSYSRDRATKEQYF. CDR3 sequence (DNA): TGTGCCAGCAGTTACTCGAGGGACAGGGCGACTAAAGAGCAGTACTTC.

The V and J genes are TRBV11-3 and TRBJ2-1; 12 bases are shared with TRBD1. Germline values: CDR1 SGHNT, CDR2 YENEEA. The CDR3 runs 15 residues. Unmatched junction bases numbered 9, after V lost 8 bases and J lost 7 bases. CDR3 in amino acids: CASYILGQGANEQFF. In DNA, the CDR3 is TGTGCCAGCTACATTCTGGGACAGGGGGCGAATGAGCAGTTCTTC.

V usage is TRBV7-1 and J usage is TRBJ2-3, with 8 nucleotides matching TRBD1. TRBV7-1 is an ORF, and what it does is uncertain. CDR3 length: 15 amino acids. V shed 9 bases, J shed 0 bases, and the junction held 8 bases outside the gene matches. In DNA form, the CDR3 reads TGTGCCAGTAGTTCTGGGACAGGCAGCACAGATACGCAGTATTTT. This encodes CASSSGTGSTDTQYF.

The rearrangement uses TRBV14 and TRBJ2-2; D unclear. V shed 1 base and J shed 2 bases, with 14 bases lying between them. This CDR3 spans 17 amino acids. Germline V gene lookup returns CDR1 SGHDN and CDR2 FVKESK. Written as DNA, the CDR3 is TGTGCCAGCAGCCAAGCGTTAGGGCTTGGAAACACCGGGGAGCTGTTTTTT. This sequence encodes CASSQALGLGNTGELFF.

This chain uses TRBV28 with TRBJ1-3; no definite D call. Trimming took off 0 bases at V and 0 bases at J, with 12 bases between the two ends. This CDR3 contains 17 residues. Germline lookup yields CDR1 MDHEN and CDR2 SYDVKM. Here the CDR3 DNA reads TGTGCCAGCAGTTTATGGGCCAGCCCATTCTCTGGAAACACCATATATTTT. As protein: CASSLWASPFSGNTIYF.

The chain combines TRBV6-8 with TRBJ2-5, with 7 bases aligning to TRBD1. The V segment lost 7 bases and the J segment 0 bases; nucleotides outside the gene matches: 11. Germline CDR1 reads MNHGY; CDR2 reads SAAAGT. The CDR3 runs to 16 residues. The CDR3 spells CASTTRTGRYQETQYF. CDR3 nucleotide sequence: TGTGCCAGCACTACCCGGACAGGCCGGTACCAAGAGACCCAGTACTTC.

By share, this clone ranks as medium-sized. The chain couples TRBV11-3 to TRBJ1-2; no firm D call. This CDR3 contains 14 residues. The V and J ends lost 3 bases and 1 base respectively, with 9 bases between them. CDR1 SGHNT and CDR2 YENEEA come from the germline V gene. The CDR3: CASSLYGGNYGYTF. The CDR3 DNA reads TGTGCCAGCAGCTTGTATGGCGGTAACTATGGCTACACCTTC.

The rearrangement joins TRBV2 to TRBJ2-5, with TRBD1 matching over 12 bases. Germline V gene data show CDR1 as SNHLY and CDR2 as FYNNEI. V was pared by 6 bases and J by 3 bases, with 2 bases of the junction left unmatched. The length of the CDR3 is 14 residues. The DNA for the CDR3 is TGTGCCAGCAGGGGGACAGGGGGCAAAGAGACCCAGTACTTC. Protein sequence: CASRGTGGKETQYF.

This clone is labeled large. The V gene is TRBV6-8, the J gene TRBJ2-5; D ambiguous. Germline CDR1 reads MNHGY; CDR2 reads SAAAGT. The V end was cut by 2 bases, the J end by 4 bases, with 11 bases between. CDR3 size: 14 residues. The CDR3 DNA sequence: TGTGCCAGCAGTTACCGGCTTACAATAGAGACCCAGTACTTC. It is translated as CASSYRLTIETQYF.

Judged by abundance, this clone is medium-sized. The chain employs TRBV4-1 and TRBJ1-1; a possible D gene is TRBD1 (5 bases). The germline gives CDR1 MGHRA, CDR2 YSYEKL. With 2 bases removed from V and 8 bases from J, the gap between germline ends came to 9 bases. The CDR3 is 12 amino acids. CDR3: CASSQPQGEAFF. CDR3 sequence (DNA): TGCGCCAGCAGCCAACCCCAGGGAGAAGCTTTCTTT.

A word on this clone: Additional DNA sequences in this sample encode the identical CDR3. V is TRBV18 and J is TRBJ2-5; D gene uncertain. The CDR3 is 13 residues long. The germline gives CDR1 KGHSH, CDR2 LQKENI. The V end lost 0 bases, the J end lost 4 bases, and 6 bases lay between the germline ends. The CDR3 coding sequence is TGTGCCAGCTCACCACCGGGCCGAGAGACCCAGTACTTC. This sequence encodes CASSPPGRETQYF.